These 15 T cell receptor beta chains were sequenced from one sample in a study of CDR3 diversity in severe acne. TCRdb reprocessed the PCR reads with MiXCR, giving one entry per CDR3 protein. The sample has roughly 100,000 distinct CDR3 sequences, roughly half seen once. The specimen sequenced was blood. These receptor sequences come from a male donor with acne.

V usage is TRBV11-2 and J usage is TRBJ2-2, with D maybe TRBD2 (6 bases). Looked up from germline, CDR1 is SGHAT and CDR2 is FQNNGV. V shed 1 base and J shed 4 bases, with 19 bases lying between them. The CDR3 is 18 amino acids. In nucleotides, the CDR3 is TGTGCCAGCAGCTTAGTAAGGAGCCTAGCGCCCCCCACCGGGGAGCTGTTTTTT. Translated, it gives CASSLVRSLAPPTGELFF.

This clonotype came up a few times. The J gene is TRBJ2-1, the V gene TRBV28, with D maybe TRBD1 (6 bases). The germline V and J ends were trimmed by 8 bases and 11 bases, with 16 bases remaining between them. Germline V gives CDR1 MDHEN, CDR2 SYDVKM. This CDR3 is 12 amino acids long. This CDR3 reads CASDRGGRKQFF. The CDR3 region has the DNA TGTGCCAGCGACCGTGGGGGCCGTAAGCAGTTCTTC.

About this clonotype: One end of the junction is discordant with germline, which a read error may explain. The rearrangement joins TRBV6-1 to TRBJ2-3; D might be TRBD2 (5 bases). Germline loops: CDR1 MNHNS, CDR2 SASEGT. The CDR3 is 14 residues long. The CDR3 DNA reads TGTGCCAGCAGGATAGACTCTAGCACAGATATGCAGTATTTT. Translated, it gives CASRIDSSTDMQYF.

As to this clonotype: A clone one base away is much larger, so this may be a read error. V gene TRBV9 combines with J gene TRBJ2-2; D gene uncertain. The CDR3 is made up of 12 amino acids. Germline loops: CDR1 SGDLS, CDR2 YYNGEE. Trimming took off 3 bases at V and 6 bases at J, with 6 bases between the two ends. CDR3 sequence: CASSAGAGELFF. CDR3 sequence (DNA): TGTGCCAGCAGCGCAGGTGCCGGGGAGCTGTTTTTT.

Ten or more counts support this clonotype. The chain has TRBV25-1 and TRBJ1-5, with unresolved D. The V gene's germline CDR1 is MGHDK and CDR2 SYGVNS. Trimming pared 2 bases from V and 6 bases from J, leaving 14 bases between. The CDR3 has 15 residues. CDR3 coding DNA: TGTGCCAGCAGTGAACCAGGATCTAGCGGTCAGCCCCAGCATTTT. It is translated as CASSEPGSSGQPQHF.

This clonotype has a count of ten or more. The chain carries TRBV7-8 and TRBJ2-7; tentatively, D is TRBD2 (6 bases). V was pared by 4 bases and J by 6 bases, with 13 bases between. Germline V gene data show CDR1 as SGHVS and CDR2 as FQNEAQ. CDR3 length equals 13 residues. The CDR3 spells CASSSKWDSEQYF. The CDR3 DNA sequence: TGTGCCAGCAGCTCCAAATGGGACTCCGAGCAGTACTTC.

V and J are TRBV13 and TRBJ1-2, with D unresolved. This CDR3 has 14 residues. V was pared by 6 bases and J by 4 bases, with 15 bases between. The germline gives CDR1 PRHDT, CDR2 FYEKMQ (reference sequence). The DNA for the CDR3 is TGTGCCAGCAGTCTCCACGGAACGATCTATGGCTACACCTTC. Translation gives CASSLHGTIYGYTF.

To note about this clonotype: A much bigger clone sits one base away, suggesting this may be a read error. This sequence joins TRBV7-9 and TRBJ1-5, with a possible D match to TRBD1 (6 bases). The germline CDR1 and CDR2 sequences are SEHNR and FQNEAQ (reference sequence). The CDR3 runs 13 residues. CDR3 nucleotides: TGTGCCAGCACACGGGACACAAATCAGCCCAAGCATTTT. Encoded protein: CASTRDTNQPKHF.

This clonotype was counted at least ten times. The J gene is TRBJ1-3, the V gene TRBV10-3; possibly TRBD1 for D (6 bases). Germline lookup yields CDR1 ENHRY and CDR2 SYGVKD. Trimming stripped 3 bases from V and 0 bases from J, with 15 bases between. The CDR3 contains 17 residues. CDR3 coding DNA: TGTGCCATCAGTGATCAACAGGGTTCCTTCTCTGGAAACACCATATATTTT. Translation gives CAISDQQGSFSGNTIYF.

The table lists this clonotype with many counts. V and J are TRBV4-3 and TRBJ2-1; D is possibly TRBD1 or TRBD2 (5 bases each). Trimming took 0 bases from V and 0 from J, leaving 9 bases between them. Looked up from germline, CDR1 is LGHNA and CDR2 is YSLEER. The CDR3 runs to 16 residues. Written as DNA, the CDR3 is TGCGCCAGCAGCCAAGACAGGGACGGCTCCTACAATGAGCAGTTCTTC. It specifies CASSQDRDGSYNEQFF.

The chain uses TRBV5-1 and TRBJ2-2; D may be TRBD2 (5 bases). V was clipped by 0 bases and J by 4 bases, with 10 bases between them. Germline CDR1 SGHRS, CDR2 YFSETQ. The CDR3 contains 15 residues. The CDR3 here is CASSLGQRGTGELFF. The CDR3 bases are TGCGCCAGCAGCTTGGGACAACGGGGCACCGGGGAGCTGTTTTTT.

Of note for this clonotype: This may be a read error, as it is one base from a much larger clone. No conserved phenylalanine or tryptophan ends this CDR3, so it is likely a read error. The gene calls are TRBV9 and TRBJ2-1, with D hard to call. Germline CDR1 and CDR2: SGDLS and YYNGEE. Deletions cut 0 bases from V and 10 bases from J, with 8 bases between. The CDR3 runs 12 residues. This CDR3 is CASSVGRDEQFL. In nucleotides, the CDR3 is TGTGCCAGCAGCGTAGGTCGAGACGAGCAGTTCCTC.

Turning to this clonotype: The germline gene is not matched at one end of the junction; a read error may be the cause. The CDR3 region is CASSRGQTETQYF. The DNA for the CDR3 is TGTGCTAGCAGTCGCGGACAGACAGAGACCCAGTACTTC. The rearrangement uses TRBV7-7 and TRBJ2-5; the D gene is possibly TRBD1 (6 bases). This CDR3 spans 13 amino acids. Germline V gene lookup returns CDR1 SSHAT and CDR2 FNYEAQ (reference sequence).

The chain has TRBV2 and TRBJ2-7; TRBD1 matches at 10 bases. V was pared by 5 bases and J by 3 bases, with 7 bases of the junction left unmatched. This CDR3 has 15 amino acids. CDR1 is SNHLY and CDR2 is FYNNEI in the germline V gene. This CDR3 is CASSSTGQGNYEQYF. CDR3 sequence (DNA): TGTGCCAGCAGTTCCACGGGACAGGGGAACTACGAGCAGTACTTC. Complete variable domain (other parts from reference TRBV2 and TRBJ2-7): EPEVTQTPSHQVTQMGQEVILRCVPISNHLYFYWYRQILGQKVEFLVSFYNNEISEKSEIFDDQFSVERPDGSNFTLKIRSTKLEDSAMYFCASSSTGQGNYEQYFGPGTRLTVT.

This chain uses TRBV7-8 with TRBJ2-1; 12 nucleotides line up with TRBD2. The germline gives CDR1 SGHVS, CDR2 FQNEAQ. This CDR3 spans 14 amino acids. With 5 bases clipped from V and 7 bases from J, the junction kept 3 bases outside the gene matches. As DNA, the CDR3 is TGTGCCAGCAGCAAAACTAGCGGGAGGAATGAGCAGTTCTTC. It is translated as CASSKTSGRNEQFF.